The entry below gives a single T cell receptor (beta chain) sequence along with its context. Trimming left V 8 bases short and J 2 bases short, with 12 bases between. CDR3 size: 13 residues. CDR1 and CDR2 from the germline V gene are SNHLY and FYNNEI. Authors' processing steps: Amplified reference gene primers provided the basis for estimating nucleated cell counts. Sequencing used immunoSEQ multiplex PCR; TCRdb keeps in-frame clones, though not all of them. V, J and clone size are those of that table, while D and trimming were read from the DNA. The data contain 200,000 or so clones, about 83% of them singletons. The Seattle patients, enrolled during active infection, were followed longitudinally. These data originate in a study of blood T cell repertoires in COVID-19.

The sample taken for sequencing was peripheral blood. The chain uses TRBV2 and TRBJ1-2; D is possibly TRBD1 (5 bases). The source is a person between 65 and 79 years old with COVID-19, enrolled during active disease. In DNA form, the CDR3 reads TGTGCCAGCGGGGCTGAGAGGAACTATGGCTACACCTTC. Its protein product is CASGAERNYGYTF.